These T cell receptor beta chains were read from a single sample in a study of blood T cell repertoires in COVID-19. The table came from immunoSEQ multiplex PCR; TCRdb's copy has only in-frame clones and leaves some out. The table includes about 110,000 clones, about nine tenths detected once. Input material: peripheral blood. The receptors were sampled from a human donor in a cohort sampled during active COVID-19. The CDR3 runs from the conserved cysteine through the conserved F or W. A D gene is named only where the DNA matches it firmly. For some rows the clone size is stated as once, few or many, or as a class when expanded; others skip it.

CASTPGTRPKEQFF,TGTGCCAGCACCCCCGGGACTAGGCCCAAGGAGCAGTTCTTC,TRBV27,TRBD2,TRBJ2-1,few
CASRKGTGAPNTEAFF,TGTGCCAGCAGGAAGGGGACAGGGGCCCCAAACACTGAAGCTTTCTTT,TRBV2,TRBD1,TRBJ1-1,-
CASSGTGGASYGYTF,TGTGCCAGCAGTGGGACAGGGGGCGCCAGCTATGGCTACACCTTC,TRBV2,TRBD1,TRBJ1-2,-
CASSQEGWTGSYEQYF,TGCGCCAGCAGCCAAGAAGGGTGGACAGGGTCCTACGAGCAGTACTTC,TRBV4-1,TRBD1,TRBJ2-7,-
CASSQEGWGGGYTF,TGTGCCAGCAGCCAAGAAGGTTGGGGAGGGGGCTACACCTTC,TRBV14,-,TRBJ1-2,-
CASSLGGGSTDTQYF,TGCGCCAGCAGCTTGGGCGGGGGGAGCACAGATACGCAGTATTTT,TRBV5-1,TRBD2,TRBJ2-3,-
CASSPRGDEQFF,TGTGCCAGCAGCCCTCGGGGGGATGAGCAGTTCTTC,TRBV11-2,TRBD2,TRBJ2-1,-
CASSGRDRAHEQYF,TGTGCCAGCAGTGGCCGGGACAGGGCCCACGAGCAGTACTTC,TRBV27,TRBD1,TRBJ2-7,-
CASSTIGGKQYF,TGTGCCAGCAGTACCATCGGGGGAAAGCAGTACTTC,TRBV6-2/TRBV6-3,-,TRBJ2-7,-
CASSLLPTNEKLFF,TGTGCCAGCAGTTTACTTCCGACTAATGAAAAACTGTTTTTT,TRBV27,-,TRBJ1-4,-
CASRLLRASMDSPLHF,TGTGCCAGCAGGTTACTCAGGGCCTCCATGGATTCACCCCTCCACTTT,TRBV7-8,-,TRBJ1-6,-
CASSLGNRGHTF,TGTGCCAGCAGCTTAGGCAATAGGGGTCACACCTTC,TRBV7-9,-,TRBJ1-2,few
CASSLGQGVNYGYTF,TGCGCCAGCAGCTTGGGACAGGGGGTCAACTATGGCTACACCTTC,TRBV5-1,TRBD1,TRBJ1-2,-
CASSDPGRTAGNTIYF,TGTGCCAGCAGTGACCCAGGGAGGACTGCTGGAAACACCATATATTTT,TRBV6-1,-,TRBJ1-3,-
CASSQGASSGRRGETQYF,TGTGCCAGCAGCCAAGGGGCGTCCAGCGGGAGGAGGGGAGAGACCCAGTACTTC,TRBV14,TRBD2,TRBJ2-5,-
CASGQGNTGELFF,TGTGCCAGCGGTCAGGGGAACACCGGGGAGCTGTTTTTT,TRBV11-3,-,TRBJ2-2,once
CASSLAGTGSHEQYF,TGTGCCAGCAGTTTAGCAGGGACAGGGTCCCACGAGCAGTACTTC,TRBV28,TRBD1,TRBJ2-7,-
CASSPERPGQGVRNYGYTF,TGTGCCAGCAGCCCGGAACGCCCGGGACAGGGCGTTAGAAACTATGGCTACACCTTC,TRBV5-5,TRBD1,TRBJ1-2,-
CATSRGPGQGSTEAFF,TGTGCCACCAGCAGAGGGCCGGGACAGGGGTCCACTGAAGCTTTCTTT,TRBV15,TRBD1,TRBJ1-1,-
CASSPFQGANYGYTF,TGTGCCAGCAGCCCCTTCCAGGGGGCAAACTATGGCTACACCTTC,TRBV7-3,TRBD1,TRBJ1-2,-
CASSLVSGSTRYEQYF,TGTGCCAGCAGCTTAGTATCCGGGAGCACCCGCTACGAGCAGTACTTC,TRBV7-6,-,TRBJ2-7,-
CASSPPGLAGANEQYF,TGTGCCAGCAGCCCTCCAGGACTAGCGGGAGCCAACGAGCAGTACTTC,TRBV11-2,TRBD2,TRBJ2-7,-
CASGLVQGLAGVGEQFF,TGTGCTAGTGGTTTGGTACAAGGTCTAGCGGGAGTAGGGGAGCAGTTCTTC,TRBV12-5,TRBD2,TRBJ2-1,few
CASRRTGNTGELFF,TGTGCCAGCAGACGGACAGGGAACACCGGGGAGCTGTTTTTT,TRBV6-5,TRBD1,TRBJ2-2,-
CASTTGVWEKLFF,TGTGCCAGCACAACCGGGGTATGGGAAAAACTGTTTTTT,TRBV28,-,TRBJ1-4,-
CASRDRGSGLAEQYF,TGTGCCAGCAGGGACAGGGGATCAGGGCTAGCCGAGCAGTACTTC,TRBV27,TRBD1,TRBJ2-7,-
CASSLEGNTEAFF,TGTGCCAGCAGTTTGGAGGGGAACACTGAAGCTTTCTTT,TRBV12-3/TRBV12-4,-,TRBJ1-1,-
CASSGGLAGFYEQYF,TGCGCCAGCAGCGGGGGACTAGCGGGGTTCTACGAGCAGTACTTC,TRBV10-1,TRBD2,TRBJ2-7,-
CASSQDRWGGYNEQFF,TGTGCCAGCAGCCAAGATAGGTGGGGAGGCTACAATGAGCAGTTCTTC,TRBV3-1/TRBV3-2,-,TRBJ2-1,-
CASSVALAGTYNEQFF,TGTGCCAGCAGCGTTGCTCTAGCGGGCACATACAATGAGCAGTTCTTC,TRBV9,TRBD2,TRBJ2-1,-
CASSTNRGPFSPLHF,TGTGCCAGCAGCACCAACAGGGGCCCCTTTTCACCCCTCCACTTT,TRBV13,TRBD1,TRBJ1-6,-
CASSRQAQVTGELFF,TGTGCCAGCAGTAGACAGGCCCAAGTCACCGGGGAGCTGTTTTTT,TRBV6-5,-,TRBJ2-2,few
CASSLFLRRGATDTGELFF,TGTGCCAGCAGTTTATTTTTGCGGCGGGGGGCCACGGACACCGGGGAGCTGTTTTTT,TRBV28,TRBD2,TRBJ2-2,-
CASSQPETGWEFF,TGTGCCAGCAGTCAACCCGAGACAGGGTGGGAGTTCTTC,TRBV6-6,TRBD1,TRBJ2-1,-
CASTSLSNQPQHF,TGTGCCAGCACGAGCCTGAGCAATCAGCCCCAGCATTTT,TRBV6-5,-,TRBJ1-5,-
CASSSDRVIQYF,TGTGCCAGTAGTTCGGACAGGGTCATTCAGTACTTC,TRBV19,TRBD1,TRBJ2-4,-
CATTNWTGIHEQFF,TGTGCCACCACAAACTGGACAGGCATCCATGAGCAGTTCTTC,TRBV24-1,TRBD1,TRBJ2-1,-
CASRPRDRSPGANEQYF,TGTGCCAGTAGGCCCCGGGACAGATCTCCGGGCGCGAATGAGCAGTACTTC,TRBV19,TRBD1,TRBJ2-7,-
CASSMGTGTYGYTF,TGTGCCAGCAGCATGGGGACAGGGACCTATGGCTACACCTTC,TRBV5-6,TRBD1,TRBJ1-2,-
CASTISGGASNEKLFF,TGTGCCAGCACCATATCAGGGGGCGCATCTAATGAAAAACTGTTTTTT,TRBV7-2,TRBD1,TRBJ1-4,-
CASTDFSHITGELFF,TGTGCCAGCACGGACTTCAGCCATATCACCGGGGAGCTGTTTTTT,TRBV5-7,-,TRBJ2-2,-
CASFTLAGFTGELFF,TGTGCCAGCTTCACCCTAGCGGGGTTCACCGGGGAGCTGTTTTTT,TRBV18,TRBD2,TRBJ2-2,-
CATSTLTGNYGYTF,TGTGCCACCAGCACGTTGACAGGAAACTATGGCTACACCTTC,TRBV15,-,TRBJ1-2,-
CASSPIGGATNEKLFF,TGTGCCAGCTCACCGATTGGGGGGGCAACTAATGAAAAACTGTTTTTT,TRBV18,-,TRBJ1-4,-
CASSIGDKPSYEQYF,TGTGCCAGTAGTATAGGGGACAAGCCCTCCTACGAGCAGTACTTC,TRBV19,-,TRBJ2-7,-
CASSLDSEQFF,TGCGCCAGCAGCTTGGACAGCGAGCAGTTCTTC,TRBV5-1,-,TRBJ2-1,-